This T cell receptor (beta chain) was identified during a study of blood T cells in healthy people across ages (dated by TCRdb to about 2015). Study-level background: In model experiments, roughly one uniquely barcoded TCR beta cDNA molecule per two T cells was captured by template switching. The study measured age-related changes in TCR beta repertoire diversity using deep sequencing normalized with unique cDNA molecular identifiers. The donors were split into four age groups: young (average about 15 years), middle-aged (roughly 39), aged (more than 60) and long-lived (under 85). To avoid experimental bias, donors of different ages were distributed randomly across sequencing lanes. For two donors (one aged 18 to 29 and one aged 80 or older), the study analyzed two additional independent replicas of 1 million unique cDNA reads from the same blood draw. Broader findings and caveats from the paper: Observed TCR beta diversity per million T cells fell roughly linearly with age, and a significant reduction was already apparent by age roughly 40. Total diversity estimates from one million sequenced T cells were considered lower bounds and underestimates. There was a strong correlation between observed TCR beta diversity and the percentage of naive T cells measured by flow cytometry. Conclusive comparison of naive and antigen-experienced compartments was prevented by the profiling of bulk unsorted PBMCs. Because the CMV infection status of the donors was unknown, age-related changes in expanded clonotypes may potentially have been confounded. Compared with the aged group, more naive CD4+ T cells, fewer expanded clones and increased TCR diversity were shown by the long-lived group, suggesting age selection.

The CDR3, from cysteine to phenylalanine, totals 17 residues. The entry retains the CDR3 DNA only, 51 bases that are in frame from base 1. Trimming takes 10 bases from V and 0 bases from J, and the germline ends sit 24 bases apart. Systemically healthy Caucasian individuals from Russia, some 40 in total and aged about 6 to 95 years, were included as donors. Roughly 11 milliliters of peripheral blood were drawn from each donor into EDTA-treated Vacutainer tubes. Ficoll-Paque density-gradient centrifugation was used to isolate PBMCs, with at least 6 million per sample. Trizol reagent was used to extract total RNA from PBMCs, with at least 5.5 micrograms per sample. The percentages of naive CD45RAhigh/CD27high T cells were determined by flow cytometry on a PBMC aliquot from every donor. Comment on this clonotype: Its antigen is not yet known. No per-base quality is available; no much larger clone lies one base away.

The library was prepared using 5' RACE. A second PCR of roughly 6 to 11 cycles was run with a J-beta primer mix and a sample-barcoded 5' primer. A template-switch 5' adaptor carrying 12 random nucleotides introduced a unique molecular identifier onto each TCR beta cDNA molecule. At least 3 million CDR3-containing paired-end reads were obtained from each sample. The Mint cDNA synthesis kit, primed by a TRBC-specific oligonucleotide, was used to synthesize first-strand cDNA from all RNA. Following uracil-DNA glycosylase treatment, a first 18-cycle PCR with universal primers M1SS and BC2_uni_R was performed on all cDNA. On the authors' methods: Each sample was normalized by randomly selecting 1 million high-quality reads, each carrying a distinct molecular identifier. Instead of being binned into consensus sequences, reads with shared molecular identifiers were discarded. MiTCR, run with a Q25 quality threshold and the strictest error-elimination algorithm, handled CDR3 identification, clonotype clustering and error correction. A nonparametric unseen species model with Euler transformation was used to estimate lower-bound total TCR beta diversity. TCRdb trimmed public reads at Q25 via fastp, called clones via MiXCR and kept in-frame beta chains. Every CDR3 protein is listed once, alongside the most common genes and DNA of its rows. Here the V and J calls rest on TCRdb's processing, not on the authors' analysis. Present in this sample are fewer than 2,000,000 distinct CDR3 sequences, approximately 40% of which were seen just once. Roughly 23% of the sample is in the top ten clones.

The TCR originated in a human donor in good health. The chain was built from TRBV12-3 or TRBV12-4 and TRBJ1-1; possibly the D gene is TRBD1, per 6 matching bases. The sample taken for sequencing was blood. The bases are TGTGCCAACAGCTTCCCTCTTTTCGGGGACATGAACACTGAAGCTTTCTTT. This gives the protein CANSFPLFGDMNTEAFF.